This T cell receptor (beta chain) came from a study of post-analysis software for immune sequencing data. Study-wide background: The disease courses covered relapsing-remitting, secondary progressive and progressive-relapsing multiple sclerosis.

This CDR3 has 13 amino acids. The V and J ends lost 0 bases and 1 base respectively, with 4 bases between them. Per germline, CDR1 SGHRS and CDR2 YFSETQ. This clonotype was counted ten times or more. Its cognate antigen is unknown. Broader study findings: Controls had lower frequencies than patients of roughly five TRBV segments, which included TRBV5-6, TRBV5-1 and TRBV20-1. Controls' normalized Chao1 diversity significantly exceeded that of multiple sclerosis patients.

The TCR beta cDNA libraries contained unique molecular identifiers. MiXCR, applied by TCRdb to the PCR reads, yields one record per CDR3 protein. This table has about 200,000 distinct CDR3 sequences, 25% to 35% appearing once. The J gene is TRBJ2-5, the V gene TRBV5-1; D remains ambiguous. The sample comprised blood. This receptor was identified in a girl aged 2-17 years with multiple sclerosis. The CDR3 sequence: CASSLGGQETQYF. The CDR3 DNA sequence: TGCGCCAGCAGCTTGGGGGGCCAAGAGACCCAGTACTTC.